The 2 T cell receptor beta chains below come from one sample, sequenced in a study of blood T cell repertoires in COVID-19 (TCRdb year 2020). Receptor libraries were prepared by the immunoSEQ multiplex PCR assay. In its TCRdb copy, this immuneACCESS table keeps in-frame sequences only and misses some clones. Where compared with another copy, unresolved V genes explain less than half of these, and the others have no known cause. This sample has a few hundred thousand clones in its table, and approximately 89% of those were observed once. The ten largest clonotypes hold 1% to 1.5% of the sample. Specimen: PBMCs or T cells enriched from blood (not recorded which). The receptors derive from a man aged 25-45 years who had recovered from COVID-19.

CDR3 nucleotides: TGCGCCAGCAGCAGAGATGACAATCAGCCCCAGCATTTT. The encoded protein is CASSRDDNQPQHF. The genes are TRBV4-1 and TRBJ1-5, with D unresolved. The germline V gene has CDR1 MGHRA and CDR2 YSYEKL. Trimming removed 5 bases at V and 3 bases at J, with 8 bases between. This CDR3 has 13 amino acids.

This chain connects TRBV5-4 to TRBJ1-1; D may be TRBD1 (5 bases). The CDR3 covers 14 residues. The V gene lost 1 base and the J gene lost 6 bases, with 13 bases spanning the gap. Germline values: CDR1 SGHNT, CDR2 YYREEE (reference sequence). The CDR3, as DNA: TGTGCCAGCAGCTTGTGGCAGGGCTGGGCTGAAGCTTTCTTT. Residues: CASSLWQGWAEAFF.